What follows describes a single T cell receptor (beta chain). Participant reports of clinical history set cohort assignment. The sample comes from a study of blood T cell repertoires in COVID-19. The authors' processing: Amplification of reference gene primers was used by the study to estimate nucleated cell counts. Produced via immunoSEQ multiplex PCR; TCRdb's table is partial and in-frame only. Clonal size and the V and J genes are those of that table, whereas D and trimming came from the DNA. The data hold hundreds of thousands of clones, with approximately 85% observed a single time. The CDR3 runs to 13 residues. Germline CDR1 and CDR2: SGDLS and YYNGEE. Trimming removed 3 bases from V and 1 base from J, with 7 bases in between.

The chain employs TRBV9 and TRBJ1-1; perhaps TRBD1 as D (5 bases). This receptor was identified in a man under 40 who had recovered from COVID-19. Specimen: PBMCs or T cells enriched from blood (not recorded which). The CDR3 bases are TGTGCCAGCAGCGGTCAGGGGAACACTGAAGCTTTCTTT. Translating it yields CASSGQGNTEAFF.